Presented here are 9 T cell receptor beta chains from one specimen sequenced in a study of identical twins. Via MiXCR, TCRdb re-called the 5' RACE reads, giving one row per CDR3 protein. The sample records 1.5 million or so distinct CDR3 sequences, around 29% being singletons. Specimen: cord blood. These receptors all come from a newborn girl in good health.

This chain joins TRBV3-1 and TRBJ1-1, with unresolved D. CDR3 length equals 12 residues. Between the trimmed V and J ends, which lost 4 bases and 10 bases, there was a span of 13 bases. CDR1 and CDR2 (germline): LGHDT, YNNKEL (reference sequence). The CDR3 loop is CASSRGGRGAFF. As DNA, the CDR3 is TGTGCCAGCAGCCGCGGAGGCCGGGGAGCTTTCTTT. Full variable domain (rest looked up from reference TRBV3-1 and TRBJ1-1): DTAVSQTPKYLVTQMGNDKSIKCEQNLGHDTMYWYKQDSKKFLKIMFSYNNKELIINETVPNRFSPKSPDKAHLNLHINSLELGDSAVYFCASSRGGRGAFFGQGTRLTVV.

The J gene is TRBJ2-3, the V gene TRBV28; 13 nucleotides agree with TRBD2. The germline gives CDR1 MDHEN, CDR2 SYDVKM. The ends lost 1 base at V and 3 bases at J; junction bases unmatched: 10. The CDR3 contains 19 residues. CDR3 protein: CASSLSTRTSGSGTDTQYF. CDR3 bases: TGTGCCAGCAGTTTATCGACCCGGACTAGCGGGAGCGGGACAGATACGCAGTATTTT.

This CDR3 is CSVRTGADEQFF. CDR3 nucleotides: TGCAGCGTTCGGACAGGGGCGGATGAGCAGTTCTTC. This chain uses TRBV29-1 with TRBJ2-1; 9 bases agree with TRBD1. There are 12 residues in the CDR3. V shed 5 bases, J shed 8 bases, and the junction held 4 bases outside the gene matches. Germline CDR1 is SQVTM and CDR2 is ANQGSEA.

The chain has TRBV6-5 and TRBJ2-4; 15 bases map to TRBD2. The ends lost 0 bases at V and 1 base at J; junction bases unmatched: 4. This CDR3 comprises 19 residues. The germline V gene has CDR1 MNHEY and CDR2 SVGAGI. CDR3 protein: CASSYSSGTSGRAKNIQYF. The CDR3 region has the DNA TGTGCCAGCAGTTACTCGAGTGGGACTAGCGGGAGGGCCAAAAACATTCAGTACTTC.

This clonotype occurred a few times. The chain carries TRBV7-2 and TRBJ2-1; 7 positions agree with TRBD2. Unmatched junction bases numbered 6, after V lost 1 base and J lost 6 bases. This CDR3 region has 15 residues. Germline V lookup: CDR1 SGHTA, CDR2 FQGNSA. The CDR3 loop is CASSLVPTSRNEQFF. The CDR3 DNA reads as TGTGCCAGCAGCTTAGTCCCGACTAGCCGCAATGAGCAGTTCTTC.

This clonotype was detected a few times. The gene calls are TRBV28 and TRBJ2-3; the match to TRBD1 covers 7 bases. CDR1 is MDHEN and CDR2 is SYDVKM in the germline V gene. The CDR3 covers 16 residues. The ends lost 5 bases at V and 2 bases at J; junction bases unmatched: 10. Written as DNA, the CDR3 is TGTGCCAGCAGTGTATTACAGGGGATCGACACAGATACGCAGTATTTT. Its translation: CASSVLQGIDTDTQYF.

V gene TRBV18 combines with J gene TRBJ1-2, with D unresolved. The CDR3 is made up of 13 amino acids. Trimming removed 0 bases from V and 8 bases from J, with 10 bases in between. Germline V gene data show CDR1 as KGHSH and CDR2 as LQKENI. The CDR3 coding sequence is TGTGCCAGCTCACCACCCCCTCGCGGGGGCTACACCTTC. Protein: CASSPPPRGGYTF.

This clonotype was counted only a few times. This chain joins TRBV5-1 and TRBJ2-1, with TRBD2 matching 7 bases. Germline lookup yields CDR1 SGHRS and CDR2 YFSETQ. CDR3 length: 15 amino acids. With V trimmed by 2 bases and J by 1 base, 3 bases remained unmatched. The CDR3 region has the DNA TGCGCCAGCAGCTTCCAGCGGGAATCCTACAATGAGCAGTTCTTC. Amino acids: CASSFQRESYNEQFF.

This clonotype turned up a few times. This chain uses TRBV10-3 with TRBJ2-7; perhaps TRBD1 as D (6 bases). V lost 8 bases and J lost 6, with 11 bases in between. The germline V gene has CDR1 ENHRY and CDR2 SYGVKD. The CDR3 spans 11 residues. CDR3: CAIYSTGEQYF. In DNA form, the CDR3 reads TGTGCCATCTATTCGACAGGCGAGCAGTACTTC.